This T cell receptor (beta chain) was profiled in a study of blood T cells in healthy people across ages. Primed by a sample-barcoded 5' primer and a J-beta primer mix, a second PCR proceeded for about 6 to 11 cycles. Using its own MiXCR run on the 5' RACE reads, TCRdb lists one record per CDR3 protein. The data contain about 780,000 distinct CDR3 sequences, approximately 24% of them singletons. V was clipped by 4 bases and J by 0 bases, with 19 bases between them. This CDR3 region has 16 residues. Germline lookup yields CDR1 SQVTM and CDR2 ANQGSEA. This sample was also put to use in a study of T cells of mothers and their children.

Material for sequencing was blood. This receptor was identified in a boy aged 5-17 years in good health. The rearrangement joins TRBV29-1 to TRBJ2-7; a weak D match, TRBD2 (5 bases). In DNA form, the CDR3 reads TGCAGCGTTGGGGCCGCCGCGGGCGACTACTCCTACGAGCAGTACTTC. This codes for CSVGAAAGDYSYEQYF.